This T cell receptor (beta chain) was identified in a study of blood T cell repertoires in COVID-19. Profiled with immunoSEQ multiplex PCR; TCRdb holds only in-frame clones, not every one. This table has about 210,000 clones, more than 75% appearing once. V shed 7 bases and J 0 bases; nucleotides not matched to a gene: 5. CDR1 is MNHEY, CDR2 SVGAGI, per germline. The CDR3 consists of 15 residues. Sequencing was carried out using peripheral blood. The chain recombines TRBV6-5 with TRBJ2-2; 7 nucleotides line up with TRBD2. This clonotype was obtained from a woman in her forties with acute or convalescent COVID-19. The CDR3 region has the DNA TGTGCCAGCATTGCGGGGGACTCGAACACCGGGGAGCTGTTTTTT. Translated: CASIAGDSNTGELFF.